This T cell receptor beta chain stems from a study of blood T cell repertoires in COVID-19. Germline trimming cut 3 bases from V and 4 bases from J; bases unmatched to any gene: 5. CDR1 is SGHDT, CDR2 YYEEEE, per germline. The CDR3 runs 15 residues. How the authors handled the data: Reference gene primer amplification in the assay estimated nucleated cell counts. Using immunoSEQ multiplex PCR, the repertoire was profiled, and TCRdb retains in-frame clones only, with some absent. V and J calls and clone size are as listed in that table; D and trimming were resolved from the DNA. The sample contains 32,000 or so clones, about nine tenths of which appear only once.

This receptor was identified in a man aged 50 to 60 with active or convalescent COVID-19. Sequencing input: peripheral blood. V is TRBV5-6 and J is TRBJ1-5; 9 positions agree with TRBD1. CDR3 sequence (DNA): TGTGCCAGCAGCTCCGGGACAGGGTCAAATCAGCCCCAGCATTTT. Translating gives CASSSGTGSNQPQHF.